This entry is about one TCR beta chain. Its target is unknown. This CDR3 is also generated by other DNA sequences in the sample. Measured with immunoSEQ multiplex PCR; TCRdb has only the in-frame clones, and not every one. Here the sample spans some 2.4 million clones, roughly 93% being singletons. This record belongs to a study of shared clonotypes between healthy human individuals. Study-wide background: Aged between 18 and 49, the donors were two women and three men. Study outcomes and limitations: Across subsets, estimated richness was generally greater for naive than for memory populations. Represented genetic and exposure-history diversity was restricted by having few donors.

Between the trimmed V and J ends, which lost 0 bases and 0 bases, there was a span of 7 bases. Germline V CDR1 and CDR2: SGDLS, YYNGEE. The CDR3 contains 15 residues. Partitioning of CD4+ cells yielded a CD45RA+ naive subset and a CD45RA-negative memory subset. This sequence originates from a young man in good health. Some clones in this sample may be carry-over from other donors' samples. The rearrangement uses TRBV9 and TRBJ1-5, with D possibly TRBD1 on 6 matching bases. Sequencing used naive CD4+ T cells from PBMCs. The subset: CD45RA+ positively selected. The CDR3 DNA follows: TGTGCCAGCAGCGTAGGGGGGCTTAGCAATCAGCCCCAGCATTTT. Protein sequence: CASSVGGLSNQPQHF.